These T cell receptor beta chains were read from a single sample in a study of human T cells and chemical hapten exposure. One entry per CDR3 protein, called by TCRdb with MiXCR from the RACE reads. The sample includes 200,000 to 300,000 distinct CDR3 sequences, approximately 8.6% of them seen just once. The sample in question was whole blood, obtained in connection with sensitization to the hapten diphenylcyclopropenone (DPC). Receptors originate from a middle-aged woman with alopecia areata. Some clones in this sample may be carry-over from other donors' samples. Each CDR3 is given with its conserved first and last residue. Each record gives: clone size, D gene, V gene, J gene, CDR3 DNA, CDR3 protein. A D gene is named only where the DNA matches it firmly. Size is stated for part of the rows, as once, few or many counts, or as a class when the clone is expanded.

.	TRBD1	TRBV6-2/TRBV6-3	TRBJ2-7	TGTGCCAGCGGTTACCCGAGGGACAGGGGCTACTCCTACGAGCAGTACTTC	CASGYPRDRGYSYEQYF
few	.	TRBV3-1	TRBJ2-5	TGTGCCAGCAGCCAATTCGGGGACCGACAGTACTTC	CASSQFGDRQYF
.	.	TRBV12-3/TRBV12-4	TRBJ2-7	TGTGCCAGCAGTTTTCAAGGACAGATCTCCTACGAGCAGTACTTC	CASSFQGQISYEQYF
.	.	TRBV7-9	TRBJ2-1	TGTGCCAGCAGCTTATCGGCCTTCTACAATGAGCAGTTCTTC	CASSLSAFYNEQFF
few	TRBD1	TRBV28	TRBJ2-7	TGTGCCAGCAGCCCGACAGGGCCGACCTCCTACGAGCAGTACTTC	CASSPTGPTSYEQYF
many	.	TRBV6-5	TRBJ1-1	TGTGCCAGCAGTTACATCGGGGGGCAAACTGAAGCTTTCTTT	CASSYIGGQTEAFF
.	.	TRBV27	TRBJ2-7	TGTGCCAGCAGCCCCGCATCAGCAGGGCACGTTTACGAGCAGTACTTC	CASSPASAGHVYEQYF
many	.	TRBV6-5	TRBJ1-2	TGTGCCAGCAGTCTCCAGCAAACCTATGGCTACACCTTC	CASSLQQTYGYTF
.	.	TRBV6-2/TRBV6-3	TRBJ2-1	TGTGCCAGCAGTTACTCACCCCTGGTACTAGGAGATGAGCAGTTCTTC	CASSYSPLVLGDEQFF
few	.	TRBV20-1	TRBJ2-7	TGCAGTGCTTTTCGGGGACTCTACGAGCAGTACTTC	CSAFRGLYEQYF
.	.	TRBV5-1	TRBJ2-5	TGCGCCAGCAGCTTGGTAACCCTACGAGGCCAAGAGACCCAGTACTTC	CASSLVTLRGQETQYF
many	TRBD1	TRBV6-5	TRBJ1-2	TGTGCCAGCAGCCGCGGACAGGGCTCCGGCTACACCTTC	CASSRGQGSGYTF
few	TRBD1	TRBV5-1	TRBJ1-4	TGCGCCAGCAGCGTATCCGGGACAGGTGGCGGGGACAATGAAAAACTGTTTTTT	CASSVSGTGGGDNEKLFF
.	.	TRBV27	TRBJ2-3	TGTGCCAGCAGTCGGGGAGTAGGGTACACTAGAGCGGATACGCAGTATTTT	CASSRGVGYTRADTQYF
few	TRBD2	TRBV3-1	TRBJ2-7	TGTGCCAGCAGCTTGGCCGGGACTAGAGCCTACGAGCAGTACTTC	CASSLAGTRAYEQYF
few	TRBD1	TRBV29-1	TRBJ2-3	TGCAGCGTTGAAGAATGGCAGGGGGCAGGTACAGATACGCAGTATTTT	CSVEEWQGAGTDTQYF